A single sample gave rise to the 13 T cell receptor beta chains below, sequenced in a study of shared clonotypes between healthy human individuals (dated by TCRdb to the early 2020s). Library preparation was by the immunoSEQ multiplex PCR assay. Here the immuneACCESS table is served through TCRdb, limited to in-frame sequences with V and J called. Missing clones are a known gap in these copies; in checked studies unresolved V genes cover under half, and the rest lacks a known reason. This sample has some 1 million clones in its table, and approximately 72% of those were observed once. The ten largest clones take up approximately 1.5% of the sample. The sequencing input was memory CD4+ T cells sorted from blood. This sample's cell subset or site label indicates: CD45RA-negative fraction. Receptors originate from a man younger than 30 in good health.

The rearrangement links TRBV2 to TRBJ1-1; possibly TRBD1 for D (6 bases). This CDR3 spans 15 amino acids. Between the trimmed V and J ends, which lost 7 bases and 1 base, there was a span of 16 bases. Germline assignment: CDR1 SNHLY and CDR2 FYNNEI. The CDR3 loop reads CASNRRGGANTEAFF. The DNA for the CDR3 is TGTGCCAGCAATCGCCGGGGGGGCGCGAACACTGAAGCTTTCTTT.

CDR3 in amino acids: CASSLKGSGANVLTF. DNA of the CDR3: TGTGCCAGCAGCTTAAAGGGCTCTGGGGCCAACGTCCTGACTTTC. The V gene is TRBV7-2, the J gene TRBJ2-6; D unresolved. The V and J ends lost 2 bases and 0 bases respectively, with 5 bases between them. The germline CDR1 and CDR2 sequences are SGHTA and FQGNSA. The CDR3 runs 15 residues.

About this clone itself: The sample carries other DNA sequences with the same CDR3. The chain's CDR3 is CASSPGQYGYTF. Here the CDR3 DNA reads TGTGCCAGCAGTCCCGGACAGTATGGCTACACCTTC. V usage is TRBV28 and J usage is TRBJ1-2, with a tentative D call TRBD1 (6 bases). The germline V and J ends were trimmed by 5 bases and 5 bases, with 9 bases remaining between them. The CDR3 is made up of 12 amino acids. The germline V gene has CDR1 MDHEN and CDR2 SYDVKM.

The chain employs TRBV28 and TRBJ2-7, with TRBD1 matching over 8 bases. Germline lookup yields CDR1 MDHEN and CDR2 SYDVKM. The CDR3 has 12 residues. The V segment lost 6 bases and the J segment 6 bases; nucleotides outside the gene matches: 4. The CDR3 bases are TGTGCCAGCAGGCAGGGGGCTCGCGAGCAGTACTTC. Protein product: CASRQGAREQYF.

CDR3 protein: CASTRDTNYGYTF. CDR3 bases: TGTGCCAGCACCCGGGACACAAACTATGGCTACACCTTC. The rearrangement joins TRBV9 to TRBJ1-2, with D maybe TRBD1 (6 bases). The germline V gene encodes CDR1 SGDLS and CDR2 YYNGEE. The V end lost 6 bases, the J end lost 2 bases, and 11 bases lay between the germline ends. The CDR3 is made up of 13 amino acids.

The chain carries TRBV19 and TRBJ1-4; D gene ambiguous. CDR3 length equals 17 residues. The germline V and J ends were trimmed by 5 bases and 4 bases, with 20 bases remaining between them. Germline values: CDR1 LNHDA, CDR2 SQIVND (reference sequence). The CDR3 bases are TGTGCCAGTAGTCCAAGGAATTGGGGAACTAATAATGAAAAACTGTTTTTT. Its translation: CASSPRNWGTNNEKLFF.

The genes are TRBV20-1 and TRBJ2-1, with D unresolved. V dropped 4 bases and J dropped 9 bases, with 10 bases sitting between them. Germline-derived CDR1 and CDR2 are DFQATT and SNEGSKA (reference sequence). The CDR3 extends over 11 amino acids. In DNA form, the CDR3 reads TGCAGTGCTACCGAGGCGCCTGAGCAGTTCTTC. It yields the protein CSATEAPEQFF.

The rearrangement links TRBV19 to TRBJ2-7; D could derive from TRBD1 or TRBD2 (5 bases each). CDR3 size: 15 residues. V was shortened by 4 bases and J by 3 bases, with 16 bases between the two germline ends. CDR1 is LNHDA, CDR2 SQIVND, per germline (reference sequence). In DNA form, the CDR3 reads TGTGCCAGTAGTAGCCCCGGGGACCACCACTACGAGCAGTACTTC. Residues: CASSSPGDHHYEQYF.

The V call is TRBV5-1, the J call TRBJ2-3, with 11 bases aligning to TRBD2. The CDR3 has 15 residues. Germline V CDR1 and CDR2: SGHRS, YFSETQ. The trim removed 4 bases at V and 5 bases at J, leaving 6 bases unmatched. CDR3 in amino acids: CASSPGLAGGDTQYF. For the CDR3, the DNA is TGCGCCAGCAGCCCCGGCCTAGCGGGGGGAGATACGCAGTATTTT.

The chain combines TRBV5-4 with TRBJ2-5, with 7 bases aligning to TRBD2. The V gene end was trimmed by 0 bases and the J gene end by 1 base; junction bases not matched to a gene: 3. CDR3 length: 15 amino acids. The germline V gene has CDR1 SGHNT and CDR2 YYREEE (reference sequence). CDR3 in DNA: TGTGCCAGCAGCTTGGGCGGGAGCACCCAAGAGACCCAGTACTTC. Amino acids: CASSLGGSTQETQYF. The full variable domain, with the rest looked up from reference TRBV5-4 and TRBJ2-5, is ETGVTQSPTHLIKTRGQQVTLRCSSQSGHNTVSWYQQALGQGPQFIFQYYREEENGRGNFPPRFSGLQFPNYSSELNVNALELDDSALYLCASSLGGSTQETQYFGPGTRLLVL.

The rearrangement uses TRBV2 and TRBJ2-5, with TRBD1 as a possible D gene (6 bases). The germline V gene has CDR1 SNHLY and CDR2 FYNNEI. Trimming took off 9 bases at V and 10 bases at J, with 21 bases between the two ends. This CDR3 region has 13 residues. This chain's CDR3 is CASLEQGGRNQYF. The CDR3 DNA follows: TGTGCCAGTTTAGAGCAAGGGGGTAGGAACCAGTACTTC.

This chain connects TRBV15 to TRBJ2-1; D is uncertain. The CDR3 loop spans 14 amino acids. From germline, CDR1 is LNHNV and CDR2 YYDKDF (reference sequence). Trimming took 5 bases from V and 5 from J, leaving 13 bases between them. The CDR3 loop reads CATSVGGVHNEQFF. CDR3 sequence (DNA): TGTGCCACCAGCGTCGGTGGGGTGCACAATGAGCAGTTCTTC.

The chain joins TRBV7-2 to TRBJ1-1; D unclear. Germline V CDR1 and CDR2: SGHTA, FQGNSA. There are 14 residues in the CDR3. The V end lost 4 bases, the J end lost 9 bases, and 18 bases lay between the germline ends. For the CDR3, the DNA is TGTGCCAGCAGCTCACCCACCCTGGGAGGCCAAGCTTTCTTT. Translated: CASSSPTLGGQAFF.